Detailed here is one T cell receptor beta chain. Its antigen remains unidentified. Germline CDR1 and CDR2: SGHTA and FQGNSA. The CDR3 runs 14 residues. V lost 5 bases to trimming and J lost 6 bases; unmatched junction nucleotides: 10. The data originate from a study of T cell repertoires in cytomegalovirus infection. Whole-study context: Use of recently identified HLA-C-restricted and well-studied HLA-B-restricted CMV epitopes was part of the study. It can be stated that public TCR beta signatures indicated CMV infection as well as a matching HLA type. Study-level points and caveats: It was HLA-C-restricted CMV-specific TCR beta clonotypes that dominated the response ex vivo.

TCRdb fed the reads into MiXCR, producing one record per CDR3 protein. The data show approximately 730,000 distinct CDR3 sequences, around 31% seen once. The specimen comprised cultured PBMCs, sampled from culture after CMV antigen stimulation. The chain recombines TRBV7-2 with TRBJ2-7; TRBD1 agrees at 7 bases. The sequence derives from a human donor in good health (CMV status not recorded). Some clones in this sample may be carry-over from other donors' samples. CDR3 loop: CASSRRGLIGEQYF. The CDR3 region has the DNA TGTGCCAGCAGCCGTAGGGGGCTGATCGGCGAGCAGTACTTC.